What follows is one T cell receptor (beta chain) and its context. Its antigen is not identified. Time point in this sample: week 23, last vaccination. It was 300 ug of mutant IDH1 20-mer peptide that made up each vaccine dose, given with topical imiquimod. The data were produced by immunoSEQ multiplex PCR, yet TCRdb's version contains in-frame clones alone and is incomplete. This table has around 60,000 clones, 80% to 90% appearing once. The data originate from a study of a mutant IDH1 vaccine in newly diagnosed glioma. Material: PBMCs, obtained from a glioma patient whose treatment included an IDH1 peptide vaccine. This clonotype originated in a man under 40 with glioma.

The CDR3 reads CASSIRDRETDTQYF. CDR3 DNA: TGTGCCAGTAGTATTAGAGACAGAGAAACAGATACGCAGTATTTT. The J gene is TRBJ2-3, the V gene TRBV19; TRBD1 is a possible D gene (5 bases). The CDR3 loop spans 15 amino acids. The ends were cut back, 3 bases at V and 3 bases at J, with 13 bases in the middle. Germline V lookup: CDR1 LNHDA, CDR2 SQIVND (reference sequence).